This is a list of T cell receptor beta chains from one sample in a study of T-cell reconstitution after alpha-beta-depleted transplantation in children. MiXCR was run by TCRdb on the PCR reads, yielding one entry per CDR3 protein. The sample lists roughly 120,000 distinct CDR3 sequences; 10% to 13% were seen once. This sample comprised PBMCs from the stem cell graft donor, obtained from the stem cell graft. The receptors derive from a human donor who donated a stem cell graft to a child with acute lymphoblastic leukemia. CDR3s include the opening cysteine and the closing phenylalanine or tryptophan. The D gene is left open where the match is weak. Clone sizes are given selectively: once, few, many, or a class where the clone is expanded.

V gene,clone size,D gene,J gene,CDR3 DNA,CDR3 protein
TRBV2,many,-,TRBJ1-2,TGTGCCAGCCACGACCGAAGAGGCTACACCTTC,CASHDRRGYTF
TRBV6-2/TRBV6-3,-,-,TRBJ2-6,TGTGCCAGCAGTACTTTCGGGTCCCCCGGCTCCGGGGCCAACGTCCTGACTTTC,CASSTFGSPGSGANVLTF
TRBV7-9,many,TRBD2,TRBJ2-7,TGTGCCAGCAGTCTAGCGGGGGAAGACGAGCAGTACTTC,CASSLAGEDEQYF
TRBV9,many,TRBD2,TRBJ2-4,TGTGCCAGCAGCCCGGCGGGGGGGAACATTCAGTACTTC,CASSPAGGNIQYF
TRBV14,many,TRBD2,TRBJ2-3,TGTGCCAGCAGCCAGGGGACTAGCGTCTCCACAGATACGCAGTATTTT,CASSQGTSVSTDTQYF
TRBV6-5,many,-,TRBJ1-6,TGTGCCAGCAGTTACCAGGGATCACCCCTCCACTTT,CASSYQGSPLHF
TRBV7-8,few,-,TRBJ1-2,TGTGCCAGCAGCGGCACCGGGACCGGCTATGGCTACACCTTC,CASSGTGTGYGYTF
TRBV5-1,many,TRBD1,TRBJ2-1,TGCGCCAGCAGCAAGGGACAGGGCCCCTACAATGAGCAGTTCTTC,CASSKGQGPYNEQFF
TRBV9,-,-,TRBJ2-1,TGTGCCAGCAGCGCTACAAATGAGCAGTTCTTC,CASSATNEQFF
TRBV2,-,TRBD1,TRBJ2-5,TGTGCCAGCAGTCGGGACAGGCAAAGGGGGCAAGAGACCCAGTACTTC,CASSRDRQRGQETQYF
TRBV7-2,many,TRBD1,TRBJ1-2,TGTGCCAGCAGCGAAACCCGACAGGGAAGCTATGGCTACACCTTC,CASSETRQGSYGYTF
TRBV7-6,-,TRBD1,TRBJ2-7,TGTGCCAGCAGCCGGGATCAGGGGGTCACCTACGAGCAGTACTTC,CASSRDQGVTYEQYF
TRBV5-1,many,-,TRBJ2-3,TGCGCCAGCAGCGAGGACCTTAGCACAGATACGCAGTATTTT,CASSEDLSTDTQYF
TRBV7-2,many,-,TRBJ2-7,TGTGCCAGCAGCTCCGGACGTACCTCCTACGAGCAGTACTTC,CASSSGRTSYEQYF